These 9 T cell receptor beta chains were all obtained from the same sample, sequenced in a study of cytomegalovirus exposure and HLA in healthy donors. TCRdb keeps only in-frame clones here, not all; method: immunoSEQ multiplex PCR. The table includes about 170,000 clones, around 87% detected once. The sequencing input was PBMCs. These receptor sequences come from a woman aged 25 to 45 in good health and CMV-seronegative.

This clone was detected a few times. The V gene is TRBV30, the J gene TRBJ1-2; D is possibly TRBD1 (5 bases). Germline CDR1 is GTSNPN and CDR2 is SVGIG (reference sequence). CDR3 length: 11 amino acids. V was cut by 4 bases and J by 10 bases, with 13 bases left in between. The CDR3 loop reads CAWNTGSLYTF. The CDR3 DNA reads TGTGCCTGGAATACAGGATCCCTCTACACCTTC.

The genes are TRBV5-1 and TRBJ1-3; no reliable D call. The CDR3 spans 16 residues. Between the trimmed V and J ends, which lost 2 bases and 2 bases, there was a span of 14 bases. Germline CDR1 reads SGHRS; CDR2 reads YFSETQ. CDR3 amino acids: CASSLGSGITGNTIYF. CDR3 nucleotide sequence: TGCGCCAGCAGCTTAGGGTCGGGGATCACTGGAAACACCATATATTTT.

The chain employs TRBV27 and TRBJ1-1; a weak D match, TRBD1 (5 bases). In germline, CDR1 is MNHEY, CDR2 SMNVEV (reference sequence). The CDR3 has 15 amino acids. V was shortened by 0 bases and J by 0 bases, with 8 bases between the two germline ends. The CDR3 sequence: CASSLSPGMNTEAFF. The CDR3 DNA reads TGTGCCAGCAGTTTATCCCCAGGGATGAACACTGAAGCTTTCTTT.

The table lists this clone with a count of one. The chain is built from TRBV10-3 and TRBJ2-7; 9 bases align to TRBD2. V shed 4 bases and J 6 bases; nucleotides not matched to a gene: 7. The CDR3 loop spans 14 amino acids. CDR1 and CDR2 (germline): ENHRY, SYGVKD. The CDR3 sequence is CAISGTTSGGEQYF. The CDR3 DNA reads TGTGCCATCAGTGGGACGACTAGCGGCGGCGAGCAGTACTTC.

DNA of the CDR3: TGTGCCAGCAGCACAATATCCGGGACTAGCGGGGGGACTAGCACAGATACGCAGTATTTT. It encodes CASSTISGTSGGTSTDTQYF. The V and J genes are TRBV9 and TRBJ2-3, with 15 bases identical to TRBD2. The CDR3 is 20 residues long. V shed 4 bases and J 0 bases; nucleotides not matched to a gene: 12. CDR1 and CDR2 from the germline V gene are SGDLS and YYNGEE.

The gene calls are TRBV13 and TRBJ2-5, with D possibly matching TRBD1 (5 bases). V was clipped by 4 bases and J by 5 bases, with 20 bases between them. This CDR3 is 16 amino acids long. The germline V gene encodes CDR1 PRHDT and CDR2 FYEKMQ (reference sequence). CDR3 protein: CASSSGQPGIYETQYF. In DNA form, the CDR3 reads TGTGCCAGCAGCTCCGGACAACCAGGGATTTACGAGACCCAGTACTTC.

V gene TRBV7-9 combines with J gene TRBJ2-5; 7 nucleotides align to TRBD1. V was clipped by 1 base and J by 3 bases; unmatched bases: 14. This CDR3 has 18 residues. Germline CDR1 SEHNR, CDR2 FQNEAQ (reference sequence). CDR3 amino acids: CASSLGVASRQGEETQYF. CDR3 nucleotides: TGTGCCAGCAGCTTAGGGGTAGCTAGTAGACAGGGCGAAGAGACCCAGTACTTC.

The rearrangement joins TRBV19 to TRBJ1-3, with 10 nucleotides matching TRBD1. The CDR3 runs 12 residues. In germline, CDR1 is LNHDA, CDR2 SQIVND (reference sequence). The V segment lost 9 bases and the J segment 7 bases; nucleotides outside the gene matches: 3. The chain's CDR3 is CASGGQGNTIYF. For the CDR3, the DNA is TGTGCCAGCGGGGGACAGGGGAACACCATATATTTT.

The rearrangement joins TRBV19 to TRBJ2-1, with D maybe TRBD2 (5 bases). Trimming shortened V by 4 bases and J by 8 bases, and 9 bases separated the two germline ends. The CDR3 contains 12 residues. Germline assignment: CDR1 LNHDA and CDR2 SQIVND (reference sequence). CDR3 loop: CASSRGLDEQFF. The CDR3 bases are TGTGCCAGTAGTAGAGGACTTGATGAGCAGTTCTTC.